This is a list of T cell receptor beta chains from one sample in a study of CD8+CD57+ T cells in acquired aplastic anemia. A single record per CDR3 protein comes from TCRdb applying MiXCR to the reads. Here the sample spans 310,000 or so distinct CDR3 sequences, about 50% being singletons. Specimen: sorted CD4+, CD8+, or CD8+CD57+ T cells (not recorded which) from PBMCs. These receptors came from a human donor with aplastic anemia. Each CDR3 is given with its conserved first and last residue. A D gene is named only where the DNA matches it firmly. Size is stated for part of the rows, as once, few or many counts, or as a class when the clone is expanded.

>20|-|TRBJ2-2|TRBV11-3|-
-
CASSSGRAAYNEQFFGELFF
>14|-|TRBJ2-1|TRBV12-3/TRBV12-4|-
TGTGCCAGCAGTTTTAGTTCAGGGTACGATGAGCAGTTCTTC
CASSFSSGYDEQFF
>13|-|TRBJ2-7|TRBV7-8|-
TGTGCCAGCAGCGGAAGGGACACCTCCGAGCAGTACTTC
CASSGRDTSEQYF
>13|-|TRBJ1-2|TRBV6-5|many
TGTGCCAGCAGTTACGACCGGAATTATGGCTACACCTTC
CASSYDRNYGYTF
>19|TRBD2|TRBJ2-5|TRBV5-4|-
TGTGCCAGCAGCTTGGAAATGGGGAAAGCGGGGGGGCCCGCGGAGACCCAGTACTTC
CASSLEMGKAGGPAETQYF
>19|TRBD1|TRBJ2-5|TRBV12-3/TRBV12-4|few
TGTGCCAGCAGTTCAAGACAGGGGCGGGTGCCCTCTGCGGGAGAGACCCAGTACTTC
CASSSRQGRVPSAGETQYF
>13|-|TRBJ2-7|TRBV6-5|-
TGTGCCAGCAGCCAACAGATCCACTACGAGCAGTACTTC
CASSQQIHYEQYF
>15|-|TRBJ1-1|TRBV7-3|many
TGTGCCAGCAGCCTCCAGGGCCGTTCGAACACTGAAGCTTTCTTT
CASSLQGRSNTEAFF
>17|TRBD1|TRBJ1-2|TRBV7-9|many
TGTGCCAGCAGTTTCGCCGGGACAGGAGTTCTCGCGGATGGCTACACCTTC
CASSFAGTGVLADGYTF
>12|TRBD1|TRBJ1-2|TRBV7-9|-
TGTGCCAGCACCTTACAGGGGGGTAGCTACACCTTC
CASTLQGGSYTF
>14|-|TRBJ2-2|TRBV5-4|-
TGTGCCAGCAGCTTGGACATGGAGGGGAAGGAGCTGTTTTTT
CASSLDMEGKELFF
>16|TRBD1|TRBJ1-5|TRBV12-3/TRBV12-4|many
TGTGCCAGTAGAGGGTTGGGGCAGGGGGGAAATCAGCCCCAGCATTTT
CASRGLGQGGNQPQHF
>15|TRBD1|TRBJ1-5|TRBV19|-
TGTGCCAGTAGTGCCCCTAAGGGGGCGGAACAGCCCCAGCATTTT
CASSAPKGAEQPQHF
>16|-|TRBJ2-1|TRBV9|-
TGTGCCAGCAGTAGGGGGGGGGGGCCCTCTGTCAATGAGCAGTTCTTC
CASSRGGGPSVNEQFF
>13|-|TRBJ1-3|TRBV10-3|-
TGTGCCATCCTCGTGGGTTCTGGAAACACCATATATTTT
CAILVGSGNTIYF
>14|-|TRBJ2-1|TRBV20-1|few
TGCAGTGCTGACCAGTGGGAAAATTACAATGAGCAGTTCTTC
CSADQWENYNEQFF
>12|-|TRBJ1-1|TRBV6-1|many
TGTGCCAGCAGTGAAGCTGGTGGATTGGGTTTCTTT
CASSEAGGLGFF
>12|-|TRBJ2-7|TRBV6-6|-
TGTGCCAGCAGCCGCGGGCAGGCCGATCAGTACTTC
CASSRGQADQYF
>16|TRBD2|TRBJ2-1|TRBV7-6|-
TGTGCCAGCAGCTTACCCGGGACTAGCGTCCCCCCGGAGCAGTTCTTC
CASSLPGTSVPPEQFF
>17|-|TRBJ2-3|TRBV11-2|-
TGTGCCAGCAGCTTAGTCCCAACAGGGATGAGCACAGATACGCAGTATTTT
CASSLVPTGMSTDTQYF
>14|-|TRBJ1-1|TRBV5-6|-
TGTGCCAGCAGCAAAATGAGTGTTAACACTGAAGCTTTCTTT
CASSKMSVNTEAFF
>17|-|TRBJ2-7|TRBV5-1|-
TGCGCCAGCAGCCGCCCTGGGCGGACCTTGGGAGATTACGAGCAGTACTTC
CASSRPGRTLGDYEQYF
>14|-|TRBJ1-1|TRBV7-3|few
TGTGCCAGCAGCTTAATGGGCAGGAACACTGAAGCTTTCTTT
CASSLMGRNTEAFF
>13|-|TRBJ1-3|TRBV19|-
TGTGCCAGTAGTAAGGACCAAGAGGACACCATATATTTT
CASSKDQEDTIYF
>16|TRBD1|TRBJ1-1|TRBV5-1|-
TGCGCCAGCAGCCCAAAAGGGGGACAGATGGGCACTGAAGCTTTCTTT
CASSPKGGQMGTEAFF
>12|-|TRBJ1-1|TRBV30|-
TGTGCCTGGAGTGGGCAGATCACTGAAGCTTTCTTT
CAWSGQITEAFF
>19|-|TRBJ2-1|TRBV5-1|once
TGCGCCAGCAGCTTGGCCTATGGAAGCGGAGGGGCCTCCTACAATGAGCAGTTCTTC
CASSLAYGSGGASYNEQFF
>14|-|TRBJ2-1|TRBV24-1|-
TGTGCCACCAGTGCCGCGGACAGTTACAATGAGCAGTTCTTC
CATSAADSYNEQFF
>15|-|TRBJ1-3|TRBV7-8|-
TGTGCCAGCAGCTTAGCGACAGCCTCTGGAAACACCATATATTTT
CASSLATASGNTIYF